The next 21 T cell receptor beta chains were all read from a single sample in a study of tumor-infiltrating lymphocytes in primary liver carcinoma. DNA and RNA were both co-extracted from around 20-30 mg of bulk tissue that had not been sorted. Total RNA (roughly 530 ng) served as template for TCR beta cDNA synthesis primed by a constant-region primer. Nested multiplex PCR, run for three rounds with slightly modified ARM-PCR, yielded TCR beta libraries. The two initial PCR rounds, approximately 10 cycles each, used TRBV1-TRBV30 forward and C-beta reverse primers. MiXCR was run by TCRdb on the multiplex PCR reads, yielding one entry per CDR3 protein. The sample holds about 100,000 distinct CDR3 sequences, about 70% seen once. Input material: tumor-adjacent normal liver tissue. These receptors were collected from a man aged 40-50 years with primary liver carcinoma and hepatitis B virus infection.

This clonotype was seen repeatedly, ten times or more. The chain couples TRBV6-5 to TRBJ1-2; D is perhaps TRBD1 (6 bases). Germline V CDR1 and CDR2: MNHEY, SVGAGI. V was shortened by 7 bases and J by 6 bases, with 18 bases between the two germline ends. The CDR3 contains 14 residues. DNA of the CDR3: TGTGCCAGCAACGGAGGGGGTGAAGCGAATGGCTACACCTTC. Protein sequence: CASNGGGEANGYTF.

This clonotype was seen many times. The rearrangement joins TRBV5-4 to TRBJ2-2; 10 nucleotides line up with TRBD2. Germline assignment: CDR1 SGHNT and CDR2 YYREEE (reference sequence). With 4 bases clipped from V and 0 bases from J, the junction kept 12 bases outside the gene matches. This CDR3 comprises 19 residues. The CDR3 DNA follows: TGTGCCAGCAGCGGAGCCCGACAGGGACTAGCGACGAACACCGGGGAGCTGTTTTTT. As protein: CASSGARQGLATNTGELFF.

The J gene is TRBJ2-1, the V gene TRBV10-3; TRBD2 matches 13 bases. The CDR3 is 18 amino acids. Germline assignment: CDR1 ENHRY and CDR2 SYGVKD. V was clipped by 2 bases and J by 9 bases; unmatched bases: 13. The CDR3, as DNA: TGTGCCATCAGTGAGGGAAGTACAGGACTAGCGGGAGTAGTTGAGCAGTTCTTC. It is translated as CAISEGSTGLAGVVEQFF.

This clonotype was observed at least ten times. The chain links TRBV29-1 to TRBJ1-1, with D uncertain. This CDR3 is built from 12 residues. The V end lost 3 bases, the J end lost 3 bases, and 8 bases lay between the germline ends. From germline, CDR1 is SQVTM and CDR2 ANQGSEA. Here the CDR3 DNA reads TGCAGCGTTGACGGTAGTTACACTGAAGCTTTCTTT. Amino acid sequence: CSVDGSYTEAFF.

At least ten counts were recorded for this clonotype. The CDR3 nucleotides are TGCAGCGTTGAACCTGGCCAGAACTATGGCTACACCTTC. This codes for CSVEPGQNYGYTF. The rearrangement uses TRBV29-1 and TRBJ1-2; D not certain. Trimming took off 2 bases at V and 2 bases at J, with 9 bases between the two ends. The CDR3 length is 13 residues. Germline V gene sequence: CDR1 SQVTM, CDR2 ANQGSEA. The full variable domain, rest sourced from reference TRBV29-1 and TRBJ1-2, is SAVISQKPSRDICQRGTSLTIQCQVDSQVTMMFWYRQQPGQSLTLIATANQGSEATYESGFVIDKFPISRPNLTFSTLTVSNMSPEDSSIYLCSVEPGQNYGYTFGSGTRLTVV.

Details on this clonotype: A read error may account for a junction end that differs from germline. The chain uses TRBV29-1 and TRBJ1-1; possible D gene TRBD1, 5 bases. The CDR3 contains 13 residues. The germline V gene encodes CDR1 SQVTM and CDR2 ANQGSEA. CDR3 in amino acids: CSVEEGLNTEALF. The CDR3 bases are TGCAGCGTTGAGGAGGGGTTGAATACTGAAGCTCTCTTT. Filled out from reference TRBV29-1 and TRBJ1-1, the complete variable domain reads SAVISQKPSRDICQRGTSLTIQCQVDSQVTMMFWYRQQPGQSLTLIATANQGSEATYESGFVIDKFPISRPNLTFSTLTVSNMSPEDSSIYLCSVEEGLNTEALFGQGTRLTVV.

Note on this clonotype: A much larger clonotype is one base distant, so this may be a read error. J is TRBJ2-1 and V is TRBV10-3; perhaps TRBD1 as D (6 bases). The germline V gene has CDR1 ENHRY and CDR2 SYGVKD. The CDR3 length is 14 residues. The CDR3 region is CAISESDSYNEQLF. The DNA for the CDR3 is TGTGCCATCAGTGAGTCGGACAGCTACAATGAGCAGCTCTTC.

Points on this clonotype: At one of its ends the junction is not consistent with the germline gene, which may arise from a read error. The gene calls are TRBV6-5 and TRBJ1-1, with 8 positions matching TRBD1. Germline assignment: CDR1 MNHEY and CDR2 SVGAGI. This CDR3 spans 15 amino acids. The CDR3 loop reads CASRGTGLGSTAAFF. The CDR3 coding sequence is TGTGCCAGCAGGGGGACAGGTCTGGGAAGCACTGCAGCTTTCTTT.

This clonotype was detected many times. The chain combines TRBV24-1 with TRBJ2-5; D is possibly TRBD1 (5 bases). Per germline, CDR1 KGHDR and CDR2 SFDVKD. This CDR3 comprises 15 residues. The V and J ends lost 5 bases and 2 bases respectively, with 14 bases between them. Written as DNA, the CDR3 is TGTGCCACCAGTGTCACGACAGATTCACAAGAGACCCAGTACTTC. It encodes CATSVTTDSQETQYF.

The genes are TRBV10-2 and TRBJ1-5; the D is unclear. Germline loops: CDR1 WSHSY, CDR2 SAAADI. V shed 2 bases and J shed 11 bases, with 28 bases lying between them. This CDR3 has 18 residues. The CDR3: CASSERGLRALSKQSQHF. CDR3 bases: TGCGCCAGCAGTGAGCGGGGTCTACGAGCCTTGAGCAAACAGTCCCAGCATTTT.

The gene calls are TRBV11-2 and TRBJ2-1, with D hard to call. Germline-derived CDR1 and CDR2 are SGHAT and FQNNGV. The CDR3 is 13 amino acids. The ends were cut back, 8 bases at V and 8 bases at J, with 16 bases in the middle. In nucleotides, the CDR3 is TGTGCCAGCTGTTTAAATGGTGCCTATGAGCAGTTCTTC. It specifies CASCLNGAYEQFF.

The V gene is TRBV6-1, the J gene TRBJ2-1, with TRBD1 matching 7 bases. Germline V gene sequence: CDR1 MNHNS, CDR2 SASEGT. V trimming: 10 bases; J trimming: 8 bases; junction bases outside the gene matches: 14. The CDR3 runs to 14 residues. The CDR3 spells CAKSDLGGGDEQFF. DNA of the CDR3: TGTGCCAAGAGTGATTTAGGGGGCGGCGATGAGCAGTTCTTC.

This clonotype was detected only once. Germline and junction disagree at one end, which may indicate a read error. The genes are TRBV11-2 and TRBJ1-5, with no clear D. CDR1 is SGHAT, CDR2 FQNNGV, per germline. CDR3 length: 14 amino acids. The CDR3 sequence: CASSTGWFREPQHF. In DNA form, the CDR3 reads TGTGCCAGCAGCACCGGATGGTTTCGCGAGCCCCAGCATTTC.

Comment on this clonotype: One junction end does not reproduce the germline sequence, and a read error may be involved. The rearrangement uses TRBV11-2 and TRBJ2-7, with TRBD2 identical over 9 bases. Germline CDR1 is SGHAT and CDR2 is FQNNGV. CDR3 length: 14 amino acids. The CDR3 region has the DNA TGTGTCAGCAGCTCAGCGGGAGGCTTTACCGAGCAGTACTTC. This translates into CVSSSAGGFTEQYF. Full variable domain (rest looked up from reference TRBV11-2 and TRBJ2-7): EAGVAQSPRYKIIEKRQSVAFWCNPISGHATLYWYQQILGQGPKLLIQFQNNGVVDDSQLPKDRFSAERLKGVDSTLKIQPAKLEDSAVYLCVSSSAGGFTEQYFGPGTRLTVT.

A remark on this clonotype: Given a much more abundant clone one base away, this may be a read error. The missing conserved phenylalanine or tryptophan at the end of this CDR3 makes a read error likely. The chain has TRBV4-1 and TRBJ2-7; D is possibly TRBD2 (5 bases). Germline V gene data show CDR1 as MGHRA and CDR2 as YSYEKL. This CDR3 spans 15 amino acids. Trimming shortened V by 0 bases and J by 5 bases, and 14 bases separated the two germline ends. In nucleotides, the CDR3 is TGCGCCAGCAGCCAAGATAGAGGGCCGGGGAACGAGCAGTACATC. Protein: CASSQDRGPGNEQYI.

To note about this clonotype: A junction end diverges from the germline sequence, so it may reflect a read error. This rearrangement joins TRBV29-1 to TRBJ2-6, with TRBD1 matching over 10 bases. CDR1 SQVTM and CDR2 ANQGSEA come from the germline V gene. The CDR3 has 15 amino acids. The CDR3 spells CSVEASGTGANALTF. The CDR3 DNA reads TGTAGCGTTGAAGCCTCCGGGACAGGGGCCAACGCCTTGACTTTC. The variable domain in full, with the rest retrieved from reference TRBV29-1 and TRBJ2-6, is SAVISQKPSRDICQRGTSLTIQCQVDSQVTMMFWYRQQPGQSLTLIATANQGSEATYESGFVIDKFPISRPNLTFSTLTVSNMSPEDSSIYLCSVEASGTGANALTFGAGSRLTVL.

Many counts were recorded for this clonotype. The gene calls are TRBV6-1 and TRBJ2-5; D remains ambiguous. The CDR3 covers 11 residues. Trimming shortened V by 6 bases and J by 4 bases, and 6 bases separated the two germline ends. CDR1 is MNHNS, CDR2 SASEGT, per germline. CDR3 region: CASSTLETQYF. CDR3 nucleotide sequence: TGTGCCAGCAGCACTCTAGAGACCCAGTACTTC.

The chain is built from TRBV28 and TRBJ2-2; D might be TRBD2 (6 bases). Trimming removed 5 bases at V and 6 bases at J, with 13 bases between. This CDR3 is 14 amino acids long. CDR1 is MDHEN, CDR2 SYDVKM, per germline. The DNA of the CDR3 is TGTGCCAGCAGTCTAGGATGGAGGGCCGGGGAGCTGTTTTTT. It encodes CASSLGWRAGELFF.

The sample holds many counts of this clonotype. The gene calls are TRBV6-5 and TRBJ2-1, with D perhaps TRBD1 (6 bases). Trimming took 2 bases from V and 4 from J, leaving 12 bases between them. CDR1 MNHEY and CDR2 SVGAGI come from the germline V gene. This CDR3 has 15 residues. CDR3 region: CASSYEGQSYNEQFF. The CDR3 DNA follows: TGTGCCAGCAGTTACGAAGGACAGTCTTACAATGAGCAGTTCTTC.

This clonotype is categorized as medium-sized. J is TRBJ2-5 and V is TRBV6-1, with 9 bases matching TRBD1. The V and J ends lost 6 bases and 5 bases, in that order; junction bases with no gene match: 4. The V gene's germline CDR1 is MNHNS and CDR2 SASEGT. The CDR3 totals 13 residues. CDR3 nucleotide sequence: TGTGCCAGCAGGGACAGGGGATTGGAGACCCAGTACTTC. This sequence encodes CASRDRGLETQYF.

Turning to this clonotype: The junction and the germline gene differ at one end; a read error may be behind it. The chain combines TRBV29-1 with TRBJ1-4; D is uncertain. CDR3 size: 14 residues. In germline, CDR1 is SQVTM, CDR2 ANQGSEA. The CDR3: CSAEGVRENEKLFF. CDR3 sequence (DNA): TGCAGCGCTGAAGGTGTACGAGAAAATGAAAAACTGTTTTTT.